This T cell receptor (beta chain) was identified during a study of blood T cell repertoires in COVID-19. Study-level background: The United States, Italy and Spain were the sources of the acute and convalescent COVID-19 samples.

Study processing details: Amplification with reference gene primers provided the estimates of nucleated cell counts. The assay was immunoSEQ multiplex PCR, and TCRdb's table has in-frame clones only and misses some. V and J calls and clone size follow that table, whereas D and trimming were derived from the DNA. The sample gives approximately 300,000 clones, about 82% of which show up once; 1.5% to 2% is in the top ten. Germline CDR1 MNHEY, CDR2 SVGEGT. There are 15 residues in the CDR3. Trimming cost V 2 bases and J 3 bases, with 13 bases left between them. The clonotype was recovered from a woman between 50 and 59 years old with acute or convalescent COVID-19. The chain recombines TRBV6-2 or TRBV6-3 with TRBJ1-1; D is possibly TRBD1 (6 bases). The specimen sequenced was peripheral blood. CDR3 region: CASSYPWGGHTEAFF. The CDR3 region has the DNA TGTGCCAGCAGTTACCCGTGGGGGGGGCACACTGAAGCTTTCTTT.